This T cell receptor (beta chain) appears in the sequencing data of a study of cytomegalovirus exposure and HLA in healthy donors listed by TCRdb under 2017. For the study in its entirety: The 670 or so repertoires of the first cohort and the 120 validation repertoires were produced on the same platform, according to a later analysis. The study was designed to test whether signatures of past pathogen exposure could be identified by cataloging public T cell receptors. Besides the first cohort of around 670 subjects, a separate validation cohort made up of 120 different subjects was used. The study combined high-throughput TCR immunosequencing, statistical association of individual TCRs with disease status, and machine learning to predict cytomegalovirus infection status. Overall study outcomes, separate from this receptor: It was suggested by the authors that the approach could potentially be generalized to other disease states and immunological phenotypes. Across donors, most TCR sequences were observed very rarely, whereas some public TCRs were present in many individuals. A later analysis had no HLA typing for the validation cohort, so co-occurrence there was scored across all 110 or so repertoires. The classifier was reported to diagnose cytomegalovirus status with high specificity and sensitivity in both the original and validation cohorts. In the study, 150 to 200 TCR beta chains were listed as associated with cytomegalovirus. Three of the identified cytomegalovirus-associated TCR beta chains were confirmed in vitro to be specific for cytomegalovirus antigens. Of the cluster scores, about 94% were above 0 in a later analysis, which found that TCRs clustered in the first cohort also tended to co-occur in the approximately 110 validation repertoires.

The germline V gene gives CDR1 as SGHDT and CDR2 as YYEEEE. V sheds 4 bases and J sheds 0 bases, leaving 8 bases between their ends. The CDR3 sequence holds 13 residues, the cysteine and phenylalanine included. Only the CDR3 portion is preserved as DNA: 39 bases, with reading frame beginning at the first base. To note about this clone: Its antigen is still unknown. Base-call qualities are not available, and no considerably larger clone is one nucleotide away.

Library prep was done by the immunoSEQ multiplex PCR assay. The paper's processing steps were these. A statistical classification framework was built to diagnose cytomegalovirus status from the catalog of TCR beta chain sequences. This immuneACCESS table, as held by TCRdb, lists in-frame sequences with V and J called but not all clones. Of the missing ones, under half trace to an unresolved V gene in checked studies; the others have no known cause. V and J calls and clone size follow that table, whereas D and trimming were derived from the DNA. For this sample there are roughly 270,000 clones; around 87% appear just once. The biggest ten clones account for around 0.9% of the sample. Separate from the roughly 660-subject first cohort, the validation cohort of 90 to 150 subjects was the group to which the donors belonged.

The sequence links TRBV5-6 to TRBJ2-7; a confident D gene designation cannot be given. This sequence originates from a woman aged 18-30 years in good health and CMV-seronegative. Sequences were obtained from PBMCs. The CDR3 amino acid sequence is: CASSLVSSYEQYF. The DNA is TGTGCCAGCAGCCTCGTTAGCTCCTACGAGCAGTACTTC.